One and the same sample provided the 2 T cell receptor beta chains below, sequenced in a study of T cell responses to AZD1222 COVID-19 vaccine. Clones were read by immunoSEQ multiplex PCR, and TCRdb kept only the in-frame ones, dropping some. The repertoire has roughly 130,000 clones, roughly 90% of them found once; the top ten carry just over 3%. Sequenced here: peripheral blood, sampled on day 0 of AZD1222 vaccination. These receptors all stem from an adult in good health.

The gene calls are TRBV18 and TRBJ2-3; D not certain. Germline V gene data show CDR1 as KGHSH and CDR2 as LQKENI. Trimming took off 3 bases at V and 3 bases at J, with 10 bases between the two ends. The CDR3 spans 14 residues. The CDR3 bases are TGTGCCAGCTCACCCCCCGTCGGTACAGATACGCAGTATTTT. As protein: CASSPPVGTDTQYF.

J is TRBJ2-1 and V is TRBV7-8; the match to TRBD1 covers 7 bases. Trimming took 5 bases from V and 15 from J; bases not matched to a gene: 22. The germline V gene has CDR1 SGHVS and CDR2 FQNEAQ. The CDR3 is 16 residues long. CDR3 amino acids: CASSPSTGFRGFYRFF. In DNA form, the CDR3 reads TGTGCCAGCAGCCCATCGACAGGGTTCAGGGGCTTTTATCGGTTCTTC.